The 11 T cell receptor beta chains given below trace back to one sample, sequenced in a study of CD8+CD57+ T cells in acquired aplastic anemia. TCR beta VDJ and CDR3 profiles were obtained from a genomic DNA template. TCRdb re-called the reads through MiXCR, storing one row per CDR3 protein. There are under 200,000 distinct CDR3 sequences in the sample; roughly 48% occur only once, and about 1.1% lies in the top ten. The sequencing input was sorted CD4+, CD8+, or CD8+CD57+ T cells (not recorded which) from PBMCs. These receptors were taken from a human donor in good health.

With respect to this clonotype: Given a much more abundant clone one base away, this may be a read error. V and J are TRBV6-1 and TRBJ1-2; 8 bases fit TRBD1. This CDR3 is 15 amino acids long. The germline V gene has CDR1 MNHNS and CDR2 SASEGT. The CDR3 protein is CASSENRGRLYGCTF. Here the CDR3 DNA reads TGTGCCAGCAGTGAAAACAGGGGGAGACTTTATGGCTGCACCTTC.

The chain is built from TRBV29-1 and TRBJ2-5, with D tentatively TRBD1 or TRBD2 (5 bases each). This CDR3 is built from 12 residues. Germline lookup yields CDR1 SQVTM and CDR2 ANQGSEA. Trimming removed 8 bases at V and 4 bases at J, with 14 bases between. The chain's CDR3 is CSPSRDGETQYF. The CDR3 bases are TGCAGCCCCAGCCGGGACGGAGAGACCCAGTACTTC.

This chain joins TRBV2 and TRBJ1-5; D uncertain. The germline V gene has CDR1 SNHLY and CDR2 FYNNEI. The CDR3 has 13 amino acids. V was shortened by 1 base and J by 6 bases, with 7 bases between the two germline ends. For the CDR3, the DNA is TGTGCCAGCAGTGAAGAGTGGAGTCAGCCCCAGCATTTT. Its protein product is CASSEEWSQPQHF.

This clonotype showed up many times. This chain uses TRBV7-2 with TRBJ2-1; the D is unclear. V dropped 3 bases and J dropped 4 bases, with 4 bases sitting between them. CDR3 length: 12 residues. Germline V gene lookup returns CDR1 SGHTA and CDR2 FQGNSA. The CDR3 region is CASSFGYNEQFF. Written as DNA, the CDR3 is TGTGCCAGCAGCTTCGGGTACAATGAGCAGTTCTTC.

A remark on this clonotype: A much larger clone differs from this one at a single base, so this may be a read error. The CDR3 region is CASSVDRSYGYTF. The DNA for the CDR3 is TGTGCCAGCAGTGTCGACCGTAGCTATGGCTACACCTTC. The genes are TRBV6-1 and TRBJ1-2; no firm D call. From germline, CDR1 is MNHNS and CDR2 SASEGT. V lost 4 bases and J lost 4, with 10 bases in between. The CDR3 consists of 13 residues.

This clonotype showed up many times. This chain connects TRBV29-1 to TRBJ1-4; the match to TRBD1 covers 10 bases. The CDR3 runs to 14 residues. Unmatched junction bases numbered 7, after V lost 6 bases and J lost 6 bases. Germline lookup yields CDR1 SQVTM and CDR2 ANQGSEA. CDR3 in amino acids: CSVIGQGGDEKLFF. CDR3 DNA: TGCAGCGTGATCGGACAGGGGGGAGATGAAAAACTGTTTTTT.

This clonotype was observed many times. The gene calls are TRBV24-1 and TRBJ2-1, with D unresolved. Trimming left V 9 bases short and J 5 bases short, with 13 bases between. The CDR3 length is 13 residues. In germline, CDR1 is KGHDR, CDR2 SFDVKD. The CDR3 DNA reads TGTGCCACCTCTGAGGAGACTCACAATGAGCAGTTCTTC. This codes for CATSEETHNEQFF.

Remarks on this clonotype: A read error may explain this, as a much larger clone is one base away. V is TRBV20-1 and J is TRBJ2-1; 11 bases are a match to TRBD2. From germline, CDR1 is DFQATT and CDR2 SNEGSKA (reference sequence). With V trimmed by 3 bases and J by 12 bases, 10 bases remained unmatched. The CDR3 sequence is 14 residues long. The CDR3 spells CSASPSGRLGGQFF. CDR3 sequence (DNA): TGCAGTGCTAGTCCTAGCGGGAGGTTGGGTGGGCAGTTCTTC.

This chain joins TRBV19 and TRBJ1-6; weak D call: TRBD1 (6 bases). V was trimmed by 5 bases and J by 10 bases, leaving 12 bases between them. Per germline, CDR1 LNHDA and CDR2 SQIVND (reference sequence). This CDR3 is built from 13 residues. DNA of the CDR3: TGTGCCAGTAGTTCCTCAGGGGCCTCACCCCTCCACTTT. Its protein product is CASSSSGASPLHF.

The table lists this clonotype with many counts. V usage is TRBV19 and J usage is TRBJ2-5, with D tentatively TRBD2 (5 bases). With 1 base removed from V and 5 bases from J, the gap between germline ends came to 8 bases. Germline V gene data show CDR1 as LNHDA and CDR2 as SQIVND (reference sequence). The CDR3 extends over 13 amino acids. CDR3 nucleotide sequence: TGTGCCAGTAGTATAGTTGGCGGGGAGACCCAGTACTTC. Protein product: CASSIVGGETQYF.

This clonotype was counted at least ten times. One junction end does not reproduce the germline sequence, and a read error may be involved. The J gene is TRBJ2-2, the V gene TRBV20-1; TRBD1 matches at 10 bases. In germline, CDR1 is DFQATT, CDR2 SNEGSKA (reference sequence). This CDR3 is 11 amino acids long. CDR3 in amino acids: CGTGVNGELFF. The CDR3 nucleotides read TGTGGGACAGGGGTGAACGGGGAGCTGTTTTTT.